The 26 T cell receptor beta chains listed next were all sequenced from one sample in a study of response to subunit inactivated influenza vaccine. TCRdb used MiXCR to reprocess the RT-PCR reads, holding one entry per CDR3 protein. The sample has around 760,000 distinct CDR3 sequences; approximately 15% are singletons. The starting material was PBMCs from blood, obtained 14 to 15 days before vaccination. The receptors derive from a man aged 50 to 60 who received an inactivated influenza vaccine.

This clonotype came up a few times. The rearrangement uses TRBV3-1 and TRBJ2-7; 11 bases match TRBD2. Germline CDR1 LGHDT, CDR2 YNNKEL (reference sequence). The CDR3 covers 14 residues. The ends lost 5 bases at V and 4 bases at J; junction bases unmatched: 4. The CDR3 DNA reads TGTGCCAGCAGCTCGGGACTAGCGGAATACGAGCAGTACTTC. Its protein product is CASSSGLAEYEQYF.

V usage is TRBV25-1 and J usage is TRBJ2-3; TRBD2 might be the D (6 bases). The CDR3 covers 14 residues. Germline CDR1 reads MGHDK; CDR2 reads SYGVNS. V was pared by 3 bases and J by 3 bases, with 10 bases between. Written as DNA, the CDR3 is TGTGCCAGCAGTGATTCACGGGGGACAGATACGCAGTATTTT. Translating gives CASSDSRGTDTQYF.

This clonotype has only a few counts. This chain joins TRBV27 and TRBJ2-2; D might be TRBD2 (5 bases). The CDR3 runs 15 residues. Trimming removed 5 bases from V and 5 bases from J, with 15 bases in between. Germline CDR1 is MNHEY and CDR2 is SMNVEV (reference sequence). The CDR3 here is CASSQRTRGTGELFF. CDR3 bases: TGTGCCAGCAGTCAGCGGACTCGAGGGACCGGGGAGCTGTTTTTT.

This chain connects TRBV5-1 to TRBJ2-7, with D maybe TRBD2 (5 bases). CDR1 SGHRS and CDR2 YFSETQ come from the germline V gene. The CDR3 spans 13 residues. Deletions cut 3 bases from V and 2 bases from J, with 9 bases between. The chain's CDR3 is CASSYDGAYEQYF. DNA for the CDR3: TGCGCCAGCAGCTACGACGGGGCCTACGAGCAGTACTTC.

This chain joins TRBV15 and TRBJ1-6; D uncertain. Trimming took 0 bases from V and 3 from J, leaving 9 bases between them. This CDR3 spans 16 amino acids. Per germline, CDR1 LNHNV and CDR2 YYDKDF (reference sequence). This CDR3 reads CATSRDWTDYNSPLHF. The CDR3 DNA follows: TGTGCCACCAGCAGAGACTGGACTGACTATAATTCACCCCTCCACTTT.

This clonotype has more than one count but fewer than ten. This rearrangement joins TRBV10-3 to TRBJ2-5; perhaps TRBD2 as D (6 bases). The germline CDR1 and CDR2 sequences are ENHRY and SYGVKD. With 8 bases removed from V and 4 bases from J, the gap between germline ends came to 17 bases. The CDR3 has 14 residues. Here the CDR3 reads CAIGVGLPRETQYF. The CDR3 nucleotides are TGTGCCATCGGGGTAGGACTACCCAGAGAGACCCAGTACTTC.

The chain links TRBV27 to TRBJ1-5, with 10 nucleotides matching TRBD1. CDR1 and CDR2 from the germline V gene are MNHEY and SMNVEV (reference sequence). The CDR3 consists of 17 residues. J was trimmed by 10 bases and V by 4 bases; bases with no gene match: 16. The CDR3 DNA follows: TGTGCCAGCAGTTCACCTGCACCCGGGACAGGGGTCGCTCCCCAGCATTTT. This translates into CASSSPAPGTGVAPQHF.

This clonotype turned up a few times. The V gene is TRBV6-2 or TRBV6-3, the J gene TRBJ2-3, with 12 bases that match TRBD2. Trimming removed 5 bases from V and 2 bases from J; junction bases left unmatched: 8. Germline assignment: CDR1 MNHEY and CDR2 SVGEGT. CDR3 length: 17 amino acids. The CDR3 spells CASSLWTSGTYTDTQYF. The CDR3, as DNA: TGTGCCAGCAGTCTTTGGACTAGCGGGACTTACACAGATACGCAGTATTTT.

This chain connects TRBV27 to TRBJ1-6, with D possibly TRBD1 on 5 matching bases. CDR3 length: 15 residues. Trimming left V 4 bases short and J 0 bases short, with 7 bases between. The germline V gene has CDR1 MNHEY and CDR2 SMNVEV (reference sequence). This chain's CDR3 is CASSYRGSYNSPLHF. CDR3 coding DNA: TGTGCCAGCAGTTATAGGGGCTCCTATAATTCACCCCTCCACTTT.

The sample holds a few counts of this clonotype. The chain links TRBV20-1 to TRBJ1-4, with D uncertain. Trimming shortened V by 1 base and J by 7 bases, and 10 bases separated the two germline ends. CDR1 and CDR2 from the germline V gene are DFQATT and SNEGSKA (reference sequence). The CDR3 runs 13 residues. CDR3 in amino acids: CSARGGSGEKLFF. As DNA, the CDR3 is TGCAGTGCTAGAGGTGGTTCAGGTGAAAAACTGTTTTTT.

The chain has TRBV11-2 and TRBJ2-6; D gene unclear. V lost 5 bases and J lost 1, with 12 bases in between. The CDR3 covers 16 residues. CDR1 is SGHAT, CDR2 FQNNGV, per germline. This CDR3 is CASSPLATSGANVLTF. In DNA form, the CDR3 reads TGTGCCAGCAGCCCCTTGGCCACATCTGGGGCCAACGTCCTGACTTTC. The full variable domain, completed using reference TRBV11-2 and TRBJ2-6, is EAGVAQSPRYKIIEKRQSVAFWCNPISGHATLYWYQQILGQGPKLLIQFQNNGVVDDSQLPKDRFSAERLKGVDSTLKIQPAKLEDSAVYLCASSPLATSGANVLTFGAGSRLTVL.

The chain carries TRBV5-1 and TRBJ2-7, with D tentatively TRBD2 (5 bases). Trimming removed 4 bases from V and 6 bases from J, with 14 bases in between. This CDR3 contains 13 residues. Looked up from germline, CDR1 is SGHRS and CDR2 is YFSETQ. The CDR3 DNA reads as TGCGCCAGCAGCAAGGACCCGGGGTCCGAGCAGTACTTC. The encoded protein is CASSKDPGSEQYF.

The CDR3 spells CSVDKRMQSTDTQYF. Here the CDR3 DNA reads TGCAGCGTTGACAAGCGGATGCAAAGCACAGATACGCAGTATTTT. The rearrangement joins TRBV29-1 to TRBJ2-3; maybe TRBD2 (5 bases). CDR3 length equals 15 residues. V lost 3 bases and J 0 bases, leaving 13 bases between the germline ends. Germline loops: CDR1 SQVTM, CDR2 ANQGSEA.

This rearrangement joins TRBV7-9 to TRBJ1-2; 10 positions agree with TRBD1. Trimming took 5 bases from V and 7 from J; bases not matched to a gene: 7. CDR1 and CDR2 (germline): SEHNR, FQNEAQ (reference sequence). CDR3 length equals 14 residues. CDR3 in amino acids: CASSVGTGESGYTF. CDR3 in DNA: TGTGCCAGCAGCGTCGGGACAGGGGAGTCTGGCTACACCTTC.

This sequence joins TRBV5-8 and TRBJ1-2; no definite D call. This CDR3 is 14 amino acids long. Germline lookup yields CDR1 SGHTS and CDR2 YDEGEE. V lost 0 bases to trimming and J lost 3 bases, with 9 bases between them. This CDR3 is CASSLVGSYYGYTF. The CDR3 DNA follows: TGTGCCAGCAGCTTGGTAGGGTCTTACTATGGCTACACCTTC.

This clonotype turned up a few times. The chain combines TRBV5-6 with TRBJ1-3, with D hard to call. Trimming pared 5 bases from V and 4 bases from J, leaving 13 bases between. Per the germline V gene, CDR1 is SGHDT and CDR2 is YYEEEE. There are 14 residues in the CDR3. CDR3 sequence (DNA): TGTGCCAGCAGTTCGAAGGGAGCCGGAAACACCATATATTTT. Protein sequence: CASSSKGAGNTIYF. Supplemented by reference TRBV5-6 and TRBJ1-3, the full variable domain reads DAGVTQSPTHLIKTRGQQVTLRCSPKSGHDTVSWYQQALGQGPQFIFQYYEEEERQRGNFPDRFSGHQFPNYSSELNVNALLLGDSALYLCASSSKGAGNTIYFGEGSWLTVV.

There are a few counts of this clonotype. CDR3 protein: CASSLDGVTPQHF. CDR3 nucleotides: TGTGCCAGCAGCTTAGACGGGGTCACCCCCCAGCATTTT. The V and J genes are TRBV11-2 and TRBJ1-5; D is unresolved. Germline CDR1 and CDR2: SGHAT and FQNNGV. Between the trimmed V and J ends, which lost 0 bases and 10 bases, there was a span of 10 bases. The CDR3 is 13 amino acids. The entire variable domain, with the rest obtained from reference TRBV11-2 and TRBJ1-5, is as follows: EAGVAQSPRYKIIEKRQSVAFWCNPISGHATLYWYQQILGQGPKLLIQFQNNGVVDDSQLPKDRFSAERLKGVDSTLKIQPAKLEDSAVYLCASSLDGVTPQHFGDGTRLSIL.

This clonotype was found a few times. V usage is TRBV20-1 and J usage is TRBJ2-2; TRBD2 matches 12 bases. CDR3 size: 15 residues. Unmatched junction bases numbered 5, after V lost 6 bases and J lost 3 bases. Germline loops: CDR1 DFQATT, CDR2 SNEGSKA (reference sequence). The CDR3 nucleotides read TGCAGTGCGGGACGGACTAGCGGGGACACCGGGGAGCTGTTTTTT. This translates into CSAGRTSGDTGELFF.

CDR3 sequence reads: CASSSGFRETQYF. CDR3 coding DNA: TGTGCCAGCAGCTCCGGGTTCCGGGAGACCCAGTACTTC. The V gene is TRBV12-3 or TRBV12-4, the J gene TRBJ2-5; D is uncertain. Deletions cut 6 bases from V and 5 bases from J, with 13 bases between. The CDR3 is made up of 13 amino acids.

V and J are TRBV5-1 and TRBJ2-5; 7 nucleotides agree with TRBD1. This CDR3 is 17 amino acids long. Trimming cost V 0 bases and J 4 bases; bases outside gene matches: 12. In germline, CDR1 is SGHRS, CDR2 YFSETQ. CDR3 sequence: CASSLDETRGRGETQYF. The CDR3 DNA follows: TGCGCCAGCAGCTTGGACGAGACAAGGGGGCGCGGAGAGACCCAGTACTTC.

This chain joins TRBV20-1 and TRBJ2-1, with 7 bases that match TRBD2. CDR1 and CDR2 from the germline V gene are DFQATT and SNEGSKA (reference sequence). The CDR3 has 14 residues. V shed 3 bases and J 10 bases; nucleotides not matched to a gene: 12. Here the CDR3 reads CSARVGGPRSEQFF. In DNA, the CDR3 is TGCAGTGCTAGGGTGGGAGGGCCAAGGAGCGAGCAGTTCTTC.

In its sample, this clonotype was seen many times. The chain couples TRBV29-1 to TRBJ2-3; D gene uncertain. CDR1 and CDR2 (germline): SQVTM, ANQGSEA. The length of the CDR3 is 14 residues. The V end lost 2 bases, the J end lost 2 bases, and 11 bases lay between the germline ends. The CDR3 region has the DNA TGCAGCGTTGAACGTCAGCCACTCACAGATACGCAGTATTTT. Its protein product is CSVERQPLTDTQYF.

For the CDR3, the DNA is TGCAGTGCTATGACAGGGGGCGACTACAATGAGCAGTTCTTC. Translating it yields CSAMTGGDYNEQFF. The J gene is TRBJ2-1, the V gene TRBV20-1; the match to TRBD1 covers 10 bases. Germline V gives CDR1 DFQATT, CDR2 SNEGSKA (reference sequence). The trim removed 4 bases at V and 3 bases at J, leaving 3 bases unmatched. The CDR3 is made up of 14 amino acids.

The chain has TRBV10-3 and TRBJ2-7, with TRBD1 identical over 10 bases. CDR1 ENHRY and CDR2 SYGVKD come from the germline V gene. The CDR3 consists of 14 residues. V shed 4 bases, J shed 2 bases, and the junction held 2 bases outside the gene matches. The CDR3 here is CAISGGQGAYEQYF. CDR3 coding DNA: TGTGCCATCAGTGGTGGACAGGGGGCCTACGAGCAGTACTTC.

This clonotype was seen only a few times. CDR3 loop: CASRVSWNEKLFF. The CDR3 DNA is TGTGCCAGCCGAGTCAGTTGGAATGAAAAACTGTTTTTT. V and J are TRBV7-9 and TRBJ1-4, with D unclear. The CDR3 is 13 amino acids. V dropped 8 bases and J dropped 5 bases, with 12 bases sitting between them. Germline V gene data show CDR1 as SEHNR and CDR2 as FQNEAQ (reference sequence).

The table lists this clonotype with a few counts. The CDR3 DNA follows: TGTGCCAGCAGCCCAACGGACAGGGACACCGGGGAGCTGTTTTTT. Its translation is CASSPTDRDTGELFF. The rearrangement links TRBV11-2 to TRBJ2-2; 8 positions match TRBD1. The V segment lost 5 bases and the J segment 3 bases; nucleotides outside the gene matches: 5. Germline V gene lookup returns CDR1 SGHAT and CDR2 FQNNGV. The length of the CDR3 is 15 residues.